Listed below are T cell receptor beta chains from one sample, sequenced in a study of blood T cells in healthy people across ages. TCRdb redid the calling of the 5' RACE reads with MiXCR, one entry per CDR3 protein. The data show more than 900,000 distinct CDR3 sequences, under 30% seen once. The same data also went into a second study, on T cells of mothers and their children.

Sequencing was done on a sample of blood. The receptors derive from a girl aged 2 to 9 in good health. CDR3s include the opening cysteine and the closing phenylalanine or tryptophan. A D gene is named only where the DNA matches it firmly. Rows may omit the clone size; those that give it use once, few, many or a size class.

. TRBJ1-5 TRBD1 TRBV27 TGTGCCAGCAGTTTAGGCGGGACAGGGATCTTTCGTCAGCCCCAGCATTTT CASSLGGTGIFRQPQHF
few TRBJ2-7 . TRBV4-1 TGCGCCAGCAGCCAACCGACAGGGAGGCGGCGCGAGCAGTACTTC CASSQPTGRRREQYF
few TRBJ2-4 TRBD1 TRBV6-2/TRBV6-3 TGTGCCAGCAGTACCTTTTGGACAGGGGAAAACATTCAGTACTTC CASSTFWTGENIQYF
few TRBJ1-6 . TRBV2 TGTGCCAGCAGACAACAGATTTCACCCCTCCACTTT CASRQQISPLHF
few TRBJ2-1 . TRBV12-3/TRBV12-4 TGTGCCAGCAGTTTCGGGCGGGCGGACAATGAGCAGTTCTTC CASSFGRADNEQFF
. TRBJ1-1 . TRBV4-1 TGCGCCAGCAGCCAAGTTTCTGGGTTCGGACAGAACACTGAAGCTTTCTTT CASSQVSGFGQNTEAFF
few TRBJ1-3 . TRBV9 TGTGCCAGCAGCCGGGATCCCGCCGTGGGGAACACCATATATTTT CASSRDPAVGNTIYF
. TRBJ2-4 . TRBV27 TGTGCCAGCAGTAATGGGCCAGGGTCTGAAGCCATTCAGTACTTC CASSNGPGSEAIQYF
. TRBJ2-1 . TRBV3-1 TGTGCCAGCAGCCAAGAAGGGCGGGGTTCCTACAATGAGCAGTTCTTC CASSQEGRGSYNEQFF
. TRBJ2-3 . TRBV7-2 TGTGCCAGCAGCTTAACAAGAATGTATGCGGGCACAGATACGCAGTATTTT CASSLTRMYAGTDTQYF
once TRBJ2-5 . TRBV7-9 TGTGCCAGCGGCTTAGACCCACCTCGGGCCCAGTACTTC CASGLDPPRAQYF
few TRBJ2-7 TRBD1 TRBV29-1 TGCAGCGTCAGGACAGGGTACCACGAGCAGTACTTC CSVRTGYHEQYF
few TRBJ2-5 . TRBV20-1 TGCAGTGCTAGTTCAGCGCGGGGAGGAGAGACCCAGTACTTC CSASSARGGETQYF
many TRBJ2-7 TRBD1 TRBV7-9 TGTGCCAGCAGCTCTCTCTTCGGACAGGGCGACTACGAGCAGTACTTC CASSSLFGQGDYEQYF
. TRBJ1-4 . TRBV6-2/TRBV6-3 TGTGCCAGCAGATCTCCCTTAAATGAAAAACTGTTTTTT CASRSPLNEKLFF
few TRBJ2-2 . TRBV24-1 TGTGCCACCAGGGGCGCAGCCGGGGAGCTGTTTTTT CATRGAAGELFF
. TRBJ2-7 . TRBV6-2/TRBV6-3 TGTGCCAGCAGCTCCGTAGACTTTCCCCTCTCCTACGAGCAGTACTTC CASSSVDFPLSYEQYF
. TRBJ2-2 . TRBV7-8 TGTGCCAGCACCCCTCTTCGGTCGACCGGGGAGCTGTTTTTT CASTPLRSTGELFF
. TRBJ1-2 . TRBV6-5 TGTGCCAGCAGGACCACCGGGCCACAGGGAGGCTACACCTTC CASRTTGPQGGYTF
few TRBJ2-5 . TRBV6-5 TGTGCCAGCAGTTACTCGAACAGAGGGGGAGAGACCCAGTACTTC CASSYSNRGGETQYF
. TRBJ2-7 . TRBV19 TGTGCCAGTAGTATAGACCCCCACGAGCAGTACTTC CASSIDPHEQYF
. TRBJ2-2 . TRBV2 TGTGCCAGCAGTGAAGTCGCACACTCGAACACCGGGGAGCTGTTTTTT CASSEVAHSNTGELFF
. TRBJ2-5 . TRBV6-5 TGTGCCAGCAGTATCCGAAACTACCAAGAGACCCAGTACTTC CASSIRNYQETQYF
. TRBJ2-7 . TRBV7-2 TGTGCCAGCAGCTTAGTGTCAAAGGGCGAGCAGTACTTC CASSLVSKGEQYF
. TRBJ2-2 TRBD2 TRBV12-3/TRBV12-4 TGTGCCAGCACCGCGGGACTAGCGGGAGTCACCGGGGAGCTGTTTTTT CASTAGLAGVTGELFF